The clone carrying this TCR beta chain was detected ten times or more. Its cognate antigen is unknown. Per the study methods: Construction of a distant-metastasis classifier for papillary thyroid cancer relied on CDR3 differences across clinicopathological groups. TCRdb used MiXCR to call clones anew from the PCR reads. None of the V and J calls come from the authors' own analysis; TCRdb made them. The sample includes more than 20,000 clones, about 20% of them seen just once. This CDR3 comprises 15 residues. Looked up from germline, CDR1 is ENHRY and CDR2 is SYGVKD. V lost 2 bases and J lost 3; bases outside the gene matches: 5. The record originates from a study of metastatic and nonmetastatic thyroid tumors. Study at large: Malignant thyroid and benign thyroid patients provided blood and tumor or nodule tissue whose repertoires were compared. The study's findings and limits: According to reports, the diversity of TCR beta was significantly higher in malignant thyroid tumors than in benign nodules, and this held in both blood and tumor samples.

Patients underwent thyroid surgery, and none had received any treatment before it. The chain has TRBV10-3 and TRBJ2-7, with TRBD1 matching 9 bases. The specimen sequenced was tumor tissue. The clonotype comes from a female donor with papillary thyroid cancer or a benign thyroid nodule (not recorded which). Some clones in this sample may be carry-over from other donors' samples. The CDR3 DNA sequence: TGTGCCATCAGTGAGACCGGGACAGGGATCTACGAGCAGTACTTC. Amino acid sequence: CAISETGTGIYEQYF.